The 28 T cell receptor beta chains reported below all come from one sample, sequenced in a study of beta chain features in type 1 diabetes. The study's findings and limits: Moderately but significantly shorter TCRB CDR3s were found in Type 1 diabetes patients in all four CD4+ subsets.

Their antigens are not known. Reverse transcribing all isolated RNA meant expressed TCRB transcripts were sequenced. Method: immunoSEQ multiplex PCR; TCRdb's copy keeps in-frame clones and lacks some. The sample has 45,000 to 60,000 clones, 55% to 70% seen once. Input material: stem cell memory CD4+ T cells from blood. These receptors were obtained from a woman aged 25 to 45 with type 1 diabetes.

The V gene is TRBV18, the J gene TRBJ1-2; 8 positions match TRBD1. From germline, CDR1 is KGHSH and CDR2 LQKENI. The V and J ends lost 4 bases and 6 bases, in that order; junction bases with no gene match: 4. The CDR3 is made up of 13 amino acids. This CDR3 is CASSLDRGDGYTF. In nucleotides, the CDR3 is TGTGCCAGCTCACTCGACAGGGGCGATGGCTACACCTTC.

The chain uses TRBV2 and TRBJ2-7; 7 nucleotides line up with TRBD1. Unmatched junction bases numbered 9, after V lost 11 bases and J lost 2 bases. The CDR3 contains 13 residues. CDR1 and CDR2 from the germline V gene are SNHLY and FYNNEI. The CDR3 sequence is CAGQRTGAYEQYF. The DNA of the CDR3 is TGTGCCGGACAGAGGACAGGCGCCTACGAGCAGTACTTC.

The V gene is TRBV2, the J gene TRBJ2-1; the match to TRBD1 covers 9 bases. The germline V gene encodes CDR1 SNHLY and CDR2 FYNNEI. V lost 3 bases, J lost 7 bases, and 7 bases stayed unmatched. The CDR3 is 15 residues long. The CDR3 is CASSEGQGRWNEQFF. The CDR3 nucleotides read TGTGCCAGCAGTGAGGGACAGGGTAGGTGGAATGAGCAGTTCTTC.

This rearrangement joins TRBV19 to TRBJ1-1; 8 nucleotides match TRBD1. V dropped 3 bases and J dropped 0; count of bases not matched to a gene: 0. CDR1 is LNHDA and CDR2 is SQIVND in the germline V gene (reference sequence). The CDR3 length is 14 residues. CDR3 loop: CASSMGQVNTEAFF. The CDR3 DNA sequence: TGTGCCAGTAGTATGGGACAGGTGAACACTGAAGCTTTCTTT.

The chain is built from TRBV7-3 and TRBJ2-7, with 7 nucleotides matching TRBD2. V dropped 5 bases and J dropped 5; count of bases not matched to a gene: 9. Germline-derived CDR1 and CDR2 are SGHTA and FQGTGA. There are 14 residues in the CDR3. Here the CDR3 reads CASSPWGGIDEQYF. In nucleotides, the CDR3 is TGTGCCAGCAGCCCCTGGGGGGGAATCGACGAGCAGTACTTC.

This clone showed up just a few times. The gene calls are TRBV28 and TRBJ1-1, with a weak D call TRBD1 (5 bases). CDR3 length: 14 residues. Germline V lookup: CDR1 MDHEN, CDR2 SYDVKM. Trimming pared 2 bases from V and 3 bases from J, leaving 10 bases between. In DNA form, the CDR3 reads TGTGCCAGCAGTTTAAGGCAGGGCTACACTGAAGCTTTCTTT. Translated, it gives CASSLRQGYTEAFF.

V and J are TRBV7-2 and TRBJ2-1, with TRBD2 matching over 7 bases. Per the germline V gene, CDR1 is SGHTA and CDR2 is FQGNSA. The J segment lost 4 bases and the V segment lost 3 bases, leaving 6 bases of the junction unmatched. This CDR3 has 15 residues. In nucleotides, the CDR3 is TGTGCCAGCAGCTTTACTGGGGGGGGGTACAATGAGCAGTTCTTC. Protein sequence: CASSFTGGGYNEQFF.

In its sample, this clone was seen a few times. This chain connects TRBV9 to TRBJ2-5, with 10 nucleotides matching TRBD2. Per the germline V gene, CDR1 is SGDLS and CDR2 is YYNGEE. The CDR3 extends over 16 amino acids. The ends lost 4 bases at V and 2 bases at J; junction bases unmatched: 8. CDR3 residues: CASSRPAGGLQETQYF. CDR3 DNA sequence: TGTGCCAGCAGCCGCCCAGCGGGAGGGCTTCAAGAGACCCAGTACTTC.

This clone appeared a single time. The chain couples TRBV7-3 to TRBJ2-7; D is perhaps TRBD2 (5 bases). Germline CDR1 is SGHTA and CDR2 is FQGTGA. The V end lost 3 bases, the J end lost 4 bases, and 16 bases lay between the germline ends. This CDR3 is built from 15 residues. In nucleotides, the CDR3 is TGTGCCAGCAGCTTTCTTGGACTGGAATCTTACGAGCAGTACTTC. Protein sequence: CASSFLGLESYEQYF.

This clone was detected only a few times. The CDR3 sequence: CASRGTGTDTQYF. DNA for the CDR3: TGTGCCAGCAGGGGGACAGGCACAGATACGCAGTATTTT. This chain joins TRBV7-9 and TRBJ2-3; 7 bases match TRBD1. The junction had 1 base not matched to a gene; V was cut back by 6 bases and J by 1 base. CDR1 SEHNR and CDR2 FQNEAQ come from the germline V gene (reference sequence). The CDR3 runs 13 residues.

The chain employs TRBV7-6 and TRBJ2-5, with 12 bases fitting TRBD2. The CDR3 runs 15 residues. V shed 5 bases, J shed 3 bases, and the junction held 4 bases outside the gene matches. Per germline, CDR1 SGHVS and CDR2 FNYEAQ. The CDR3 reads CASSRRTSGEETQYF. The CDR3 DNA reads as TGTGCCAGCAGCCGTAGGACTAGCGGGGAAGAGACCCAGTACTTC.

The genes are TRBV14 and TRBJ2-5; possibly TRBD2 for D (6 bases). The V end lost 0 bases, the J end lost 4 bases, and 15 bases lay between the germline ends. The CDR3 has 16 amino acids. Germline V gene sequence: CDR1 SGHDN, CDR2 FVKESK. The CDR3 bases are TGTGCCAGCAGCCAAGATGGTGGGAGGCGCAGAGAGACCCAGTACTTC. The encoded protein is CASSQDGGRRRETQYF.

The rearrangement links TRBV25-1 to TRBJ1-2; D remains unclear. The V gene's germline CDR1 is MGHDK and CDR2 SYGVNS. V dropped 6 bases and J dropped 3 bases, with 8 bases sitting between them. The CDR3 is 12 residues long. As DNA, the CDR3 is TGTGCCAGCAGCGCAAGCTACTATGGCTACACCTTC. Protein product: CASSASYYGYTF.

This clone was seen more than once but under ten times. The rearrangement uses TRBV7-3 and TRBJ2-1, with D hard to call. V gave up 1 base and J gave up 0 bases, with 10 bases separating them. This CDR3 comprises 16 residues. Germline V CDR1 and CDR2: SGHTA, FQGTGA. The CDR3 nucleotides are TGTGCCAGCAGCTTAAGTGGCGGAAGCTCCTACAATGAGCAGTTCTTC. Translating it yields CASSLSGGSSYNEQFF. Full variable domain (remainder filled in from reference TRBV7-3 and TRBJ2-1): GAGVSQTPSNKVTEKGKYVELRCDPISGHTALYWYRQSLGQGPEFLIYFQGTGAADDSGLPNDRFFAVRPEGSVSTLKIQRTERGDSAVYLCASSLSGGSSYNEQFFGPGTRLTVL.

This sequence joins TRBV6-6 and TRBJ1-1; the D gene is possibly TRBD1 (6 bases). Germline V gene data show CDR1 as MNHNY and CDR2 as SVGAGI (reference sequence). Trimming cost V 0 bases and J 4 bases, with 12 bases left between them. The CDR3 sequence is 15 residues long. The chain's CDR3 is CASSYSGRGSTEAFF. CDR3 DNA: TGTGCCAGCAGTTACTCAGGCAGGGGTAGCACTGAAGCTTTCTTT.

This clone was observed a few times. CDR3 in DNA: TGCAGCGTTGGGGGGACTAGCGGAACAAATGAGCAGTTCTTC. Encoded protein: CSVGGTSGTNEQFF. The V call is TRBV29-1, the J call TRBJ2-1; 11 nucleotides agree with TRBD2. Germline V gene lookup returns CDR1 SQVTM and CDR2 ANQGSEA. Losses at the gene ends were 4 bases for V and 7 bases for J; bases not matched to a gene: 6. The CDR3 covers 14 residues.

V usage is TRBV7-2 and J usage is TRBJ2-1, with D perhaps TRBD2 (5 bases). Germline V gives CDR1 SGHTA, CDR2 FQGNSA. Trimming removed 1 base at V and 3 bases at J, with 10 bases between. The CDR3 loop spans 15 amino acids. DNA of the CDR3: TGTGCCAGCAGCTTAGTCGAAAGCGGCTACAATGAGCAGTTCTTC. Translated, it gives CASSLVESGYNEQFF. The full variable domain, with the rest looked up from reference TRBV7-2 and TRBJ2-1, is GAGVSQSPSNKVTEKGKDVELRCDPISGHTALYWYRQSLGQGLEFLIYFQGNSAPDKSGLPSDRFSAERTGGSVSTLTIQRTQQEDSAVYLCASSLVESGYNEQFFGPGTRLTVL.

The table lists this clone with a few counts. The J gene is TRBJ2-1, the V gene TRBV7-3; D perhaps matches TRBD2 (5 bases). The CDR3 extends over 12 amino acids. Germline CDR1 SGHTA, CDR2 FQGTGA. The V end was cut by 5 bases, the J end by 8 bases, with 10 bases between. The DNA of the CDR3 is TGTGCCAGCAGCACCACCGGGGATGAGCAGTTCTTC. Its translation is CASSTTGDEQFF.

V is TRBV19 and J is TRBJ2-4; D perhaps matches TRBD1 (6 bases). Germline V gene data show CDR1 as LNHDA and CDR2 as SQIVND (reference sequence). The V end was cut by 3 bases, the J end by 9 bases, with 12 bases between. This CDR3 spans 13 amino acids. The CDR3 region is CASSIQGLGIQYF. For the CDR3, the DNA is TGTGCCAGTAGTATTCAGGGGCTCGGCATTCAGTACTTC.

The CDR3 sequence: CASRGGLNTGELFF. CDR3 DNA sequence: TGTGCCAGTAGAGGGGGACTAAACACCGGGGAGCTGTTTTTT. The J gene is TRBJ2-2, the V gene TRBV19, with D possibly being TRBD2 (7 bases). Trimming left V 6 bases short and J 2 bases short, with 10 bases between. The germline V gene has CDR1 LNHDA and CDR2 SQIVND (reference sequence). The CDR3 contains 14 residues.

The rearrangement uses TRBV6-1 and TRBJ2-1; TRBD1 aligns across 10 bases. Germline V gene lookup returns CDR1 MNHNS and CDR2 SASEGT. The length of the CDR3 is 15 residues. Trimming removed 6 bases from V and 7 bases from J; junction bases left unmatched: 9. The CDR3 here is CASRAETGGTNEQFF. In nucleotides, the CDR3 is TGTGCCAGCAGAGCCGAGACAGGGGGCACGAATGAGCAGTTCTTC.

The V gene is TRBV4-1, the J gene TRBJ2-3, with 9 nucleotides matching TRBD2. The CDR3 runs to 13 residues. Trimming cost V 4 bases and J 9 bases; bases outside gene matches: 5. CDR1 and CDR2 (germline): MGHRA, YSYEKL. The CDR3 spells CASSRTSEGTQYF. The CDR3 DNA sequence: TGCGCCAGCAGCCGGACTAGCGAGGGAACGCAGTATTTT.

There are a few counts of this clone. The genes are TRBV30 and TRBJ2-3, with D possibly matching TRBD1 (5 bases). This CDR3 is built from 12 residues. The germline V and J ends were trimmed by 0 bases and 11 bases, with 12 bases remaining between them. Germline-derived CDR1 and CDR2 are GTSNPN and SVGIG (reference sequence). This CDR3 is CAWSVATALQYF. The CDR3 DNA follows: TGTGCCTGGAGTGTAGCGACAGCGTTGCAGTATTTT. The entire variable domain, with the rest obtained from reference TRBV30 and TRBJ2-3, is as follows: SQTIHQWPATLVQPVGSPLSLECTVEGTSNPNLYWYRQAAGRGLQLLFYSVGIGQISSEVPQNLSASRPQDRQFILSSKKLLLSDSGFYLCAWSVATALQYFGPGTRLTVL.

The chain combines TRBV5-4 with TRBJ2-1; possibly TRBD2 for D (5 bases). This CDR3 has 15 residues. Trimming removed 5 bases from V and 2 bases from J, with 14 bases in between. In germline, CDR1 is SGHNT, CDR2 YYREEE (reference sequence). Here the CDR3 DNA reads TGTGCCAGCAGGATTGACTACCAGACCTACAATGAGCAGTTCTTC. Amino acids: CASRIDYQTYNEQFF.

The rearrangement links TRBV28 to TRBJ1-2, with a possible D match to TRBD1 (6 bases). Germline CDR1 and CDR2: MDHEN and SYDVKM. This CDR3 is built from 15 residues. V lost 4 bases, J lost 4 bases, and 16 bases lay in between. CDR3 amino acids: CASSWGSGGSYGYTF. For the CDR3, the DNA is TGTGCCAGCAGTTGGGGAAGCGGGGGCAGCTATGGCTACACCTTC.

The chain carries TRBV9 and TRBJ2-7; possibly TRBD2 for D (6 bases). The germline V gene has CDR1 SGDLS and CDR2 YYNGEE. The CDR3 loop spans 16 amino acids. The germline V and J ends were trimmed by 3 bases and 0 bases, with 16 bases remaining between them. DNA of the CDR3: TGTGCCAGCAGCGCCGCCGGGACTGCCAACTCCTACGAGCAGTACTTC. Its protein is CASSAAGTANSYEQYF. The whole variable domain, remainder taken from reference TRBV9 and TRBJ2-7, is DSGVTQTPKHLITATGQRVTLRCSPRSGDLSVYWYQQSLDQGLQFLIQYYNGEERAKGNILERFSAQQFPDLHSELNLSSLELGDSALYFCASSAAGTANSYEQYFGPGTRLTVT.

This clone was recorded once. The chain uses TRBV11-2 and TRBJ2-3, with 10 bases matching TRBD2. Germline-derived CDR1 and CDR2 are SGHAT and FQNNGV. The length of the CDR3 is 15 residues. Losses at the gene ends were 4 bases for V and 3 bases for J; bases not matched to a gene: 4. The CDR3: CASSSGAGGTDTQYF. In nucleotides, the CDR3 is TGTGCCAGCAGCTCGGGAGCGGGAGGGACAGATACGCAGTATTTT.

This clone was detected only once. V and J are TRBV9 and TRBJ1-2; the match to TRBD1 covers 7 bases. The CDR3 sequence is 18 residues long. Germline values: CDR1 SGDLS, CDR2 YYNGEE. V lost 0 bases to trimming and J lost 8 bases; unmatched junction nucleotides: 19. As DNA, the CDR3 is TGTGCCAGCAGCGTAGTAGATCGACAGGGTAAAGGTTCGAGAGGCTACACCTTC. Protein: CASSVVDRQGKGSRGYTF.